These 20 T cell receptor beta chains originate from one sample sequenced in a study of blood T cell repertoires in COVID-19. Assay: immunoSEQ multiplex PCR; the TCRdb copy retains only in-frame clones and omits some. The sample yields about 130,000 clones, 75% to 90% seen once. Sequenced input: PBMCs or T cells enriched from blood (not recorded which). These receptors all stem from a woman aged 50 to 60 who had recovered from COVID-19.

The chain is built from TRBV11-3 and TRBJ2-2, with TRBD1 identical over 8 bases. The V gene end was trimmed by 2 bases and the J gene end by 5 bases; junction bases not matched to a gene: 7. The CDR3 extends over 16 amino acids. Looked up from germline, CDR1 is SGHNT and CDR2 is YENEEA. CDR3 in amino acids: CASSLQSGGRTGELFF. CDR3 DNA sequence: TGTGCCAGCAGCTTACAATCAGGGGGCCGTACCGGGGAGCTGTTTTTT.

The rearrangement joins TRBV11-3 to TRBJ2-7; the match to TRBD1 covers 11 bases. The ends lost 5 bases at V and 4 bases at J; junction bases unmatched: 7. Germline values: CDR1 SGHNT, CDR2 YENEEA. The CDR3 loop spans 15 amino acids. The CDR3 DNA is TGTGCCAGCAGCCGGCGGACAGGGGGCATGTACGAGCAGTACTTC. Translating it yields CASSRRTGGMYEQYF.

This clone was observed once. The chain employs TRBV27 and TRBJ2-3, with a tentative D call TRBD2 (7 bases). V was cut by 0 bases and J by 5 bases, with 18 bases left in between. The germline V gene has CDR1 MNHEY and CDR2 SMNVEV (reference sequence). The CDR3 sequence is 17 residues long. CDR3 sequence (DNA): TGTGCCAGCAGTTTATCGATGGGGGGGGCGAACGGAGATACGCAGTATTTT. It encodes CASSLSMGGANGDTQYF.

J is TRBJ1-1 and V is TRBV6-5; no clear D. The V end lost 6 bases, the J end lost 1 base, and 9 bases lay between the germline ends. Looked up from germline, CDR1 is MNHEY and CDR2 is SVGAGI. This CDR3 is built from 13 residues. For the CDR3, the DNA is TGTGCCAGCAGCAAACTACCGAACACTGAAGCTTTCTTT. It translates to CASSKLPNTEAFF.

CDR3 coding DNA: TGTGCCAGACCCGGGCAGGTCGGGGAAAATGTCACAGATACGCAGTATTTT. As protein: CARPGQVGENVTDTQYF. J is TRBJ2-3 and V is TRBV7-5; the D segment call TRBD2 is taken from the table without a DNA check. TRBV7-5 is reported as a pseudogene. The CDR3 covers 17 residues.

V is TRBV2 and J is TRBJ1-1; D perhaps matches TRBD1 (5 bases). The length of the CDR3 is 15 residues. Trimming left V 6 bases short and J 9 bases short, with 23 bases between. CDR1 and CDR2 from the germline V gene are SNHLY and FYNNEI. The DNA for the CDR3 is TGTGCCAGCAGATACTCCTTGCGGGGCGCCCCCAAAGCTTTCTTT. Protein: CASRYSLRGAPKAFF.

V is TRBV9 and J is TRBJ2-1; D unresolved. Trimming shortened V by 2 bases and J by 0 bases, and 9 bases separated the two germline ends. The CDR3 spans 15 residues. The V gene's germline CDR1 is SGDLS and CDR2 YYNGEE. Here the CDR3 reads CASSVALSSYNEQFF. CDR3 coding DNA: TGTGCCAGCAGCGTCGCTCTCAGCTCCTACAATGAGCAGTTCTTC.

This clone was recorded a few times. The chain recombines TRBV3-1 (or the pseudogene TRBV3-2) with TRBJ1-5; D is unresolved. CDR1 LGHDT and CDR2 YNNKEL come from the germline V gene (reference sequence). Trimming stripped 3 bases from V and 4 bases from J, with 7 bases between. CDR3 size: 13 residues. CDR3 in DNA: TGTGCCAGCAGCCAGGAGGGTAATCAGCCCCAGCATTTT. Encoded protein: CASSQEGNQPQHF.

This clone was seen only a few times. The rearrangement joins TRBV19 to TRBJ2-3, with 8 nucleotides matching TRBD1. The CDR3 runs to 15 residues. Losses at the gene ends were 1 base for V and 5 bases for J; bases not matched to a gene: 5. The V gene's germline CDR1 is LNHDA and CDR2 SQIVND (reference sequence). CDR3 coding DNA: TGTGCCAGTAGTATAGGAGGCAGGGGGCAAGATACGCAGTATTTT. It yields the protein CASSIGGRGQDTQYF. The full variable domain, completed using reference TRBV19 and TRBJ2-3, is DGGITQSPKYLFRKEGQNVTLSCEQNLNHDAMYWYRQDPGQGLRLIYYSQIVNDFQKGDIAEGYSVSREKKESFPLTVTSAQKNPTAFYLCASSIGGRGQDTQYFGPGTRLTVL.

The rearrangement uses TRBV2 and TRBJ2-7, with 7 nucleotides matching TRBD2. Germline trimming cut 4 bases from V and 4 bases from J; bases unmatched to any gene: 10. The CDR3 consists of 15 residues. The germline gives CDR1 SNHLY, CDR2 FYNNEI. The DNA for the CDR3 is TGTGCCAGCAGTGCCGGGGGGTCCAAGTATTACGAGCAGTACTTC. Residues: CASSAGGSKYYEQYF.

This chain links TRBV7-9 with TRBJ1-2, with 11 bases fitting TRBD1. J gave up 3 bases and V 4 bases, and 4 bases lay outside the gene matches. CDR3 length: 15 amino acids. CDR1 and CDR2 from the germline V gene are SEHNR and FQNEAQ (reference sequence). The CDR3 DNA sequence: TGTGCCAGCAGCTCAGGACAGGGGGCGGACTATGGCTACACCTTC. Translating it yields CASSSGQGADYGYTF.

The CDR3, as DNA: TGTGCCAGCAGCCCCTGGACAGGGGGCGTAGCAAATCAGCCCCAGCATTTT. Translating gives CASSPWTGGVANQPQHF. The chain links TRBV3-1 (or the pseudogene TRBV3-2) to TRBJ1-5, with 11 bases that match TRBD1. Unmatched junction bases numbered 9, after V lost 4 bases and J lost 4 bases. Looked up from germline, CDR1 is LGHDT and CDR2 is YNNKEL (reference sequence). The CDR3 runs to 17 residues.

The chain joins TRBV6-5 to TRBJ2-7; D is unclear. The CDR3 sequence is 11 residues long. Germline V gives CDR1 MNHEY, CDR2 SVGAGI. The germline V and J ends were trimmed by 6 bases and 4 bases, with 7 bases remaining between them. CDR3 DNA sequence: TGTGCCAGCAGCTTTAAATACGAGCAGTACTTC. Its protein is CASSFKYEQYF.

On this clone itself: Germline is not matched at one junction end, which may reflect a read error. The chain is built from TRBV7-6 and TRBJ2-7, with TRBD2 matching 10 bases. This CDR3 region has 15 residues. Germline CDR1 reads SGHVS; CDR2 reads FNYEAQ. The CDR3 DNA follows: TGTGCCAACAGCTTTTTTACTAGCGGGGTCTACGAGCAGTACTTC. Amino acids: CANSFFTSGVYEQYF.

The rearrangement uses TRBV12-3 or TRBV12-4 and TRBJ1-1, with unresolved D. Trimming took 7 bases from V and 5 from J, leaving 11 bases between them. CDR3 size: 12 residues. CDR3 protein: CASTTPGTEAFF. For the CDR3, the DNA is TGTGCCAGCACCACCCCGGGGACTGAAGCTTTCTTT.

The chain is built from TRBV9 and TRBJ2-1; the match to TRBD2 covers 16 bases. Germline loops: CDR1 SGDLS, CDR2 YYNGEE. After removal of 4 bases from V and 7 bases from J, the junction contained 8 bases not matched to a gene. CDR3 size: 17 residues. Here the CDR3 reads CASSPRAGLAGGNEQFF. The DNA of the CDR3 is TGTGCCAGCAGCCCCCGGGCGGGACTAGCGGGGGGGAATGAGCAGTTCTTC. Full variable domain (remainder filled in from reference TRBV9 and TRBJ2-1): DSGVTQTPKHLITATGQRVTLRCSPRSGDLSVYWYQQSLDQGLQFLIQYYNGEERAKGNILERFSAQQFPDLHSELNLSSLELGDSALYFCASSPRAGLAGGNEQFFGPGTRLTVL.

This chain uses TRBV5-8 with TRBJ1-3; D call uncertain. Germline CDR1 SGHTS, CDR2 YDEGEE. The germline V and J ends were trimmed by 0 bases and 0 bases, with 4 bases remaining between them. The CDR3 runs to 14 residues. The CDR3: CASSLEHSGNTIYF. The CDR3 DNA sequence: TGTGCCAGCAGCTTGGAACACTCTGGAAACACCATATATTTT.

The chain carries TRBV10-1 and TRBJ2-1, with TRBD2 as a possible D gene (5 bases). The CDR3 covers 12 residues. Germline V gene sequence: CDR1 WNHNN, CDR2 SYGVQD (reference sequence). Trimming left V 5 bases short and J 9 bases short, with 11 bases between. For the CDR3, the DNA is TGCGCCAGCAGTTCGGCGGGCGGTGAGCAGTTCTTC. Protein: CASSSAGGEQFF.

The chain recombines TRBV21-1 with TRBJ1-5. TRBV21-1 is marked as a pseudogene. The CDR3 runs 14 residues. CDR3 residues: CASSKYLGGQPQHF. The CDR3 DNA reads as TGTGCCAGCAGCAAATATTTGGGGGGTCAGCCCCAGCATTTT.

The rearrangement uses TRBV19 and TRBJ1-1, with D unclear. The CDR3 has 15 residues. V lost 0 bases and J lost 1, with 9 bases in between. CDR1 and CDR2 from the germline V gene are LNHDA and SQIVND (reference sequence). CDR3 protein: CASSIDRGRNTEAFF. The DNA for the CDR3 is TGTGCCAGTAGTATAGATCGAGGGAGGAACACTGAAGCTTTCTTT.